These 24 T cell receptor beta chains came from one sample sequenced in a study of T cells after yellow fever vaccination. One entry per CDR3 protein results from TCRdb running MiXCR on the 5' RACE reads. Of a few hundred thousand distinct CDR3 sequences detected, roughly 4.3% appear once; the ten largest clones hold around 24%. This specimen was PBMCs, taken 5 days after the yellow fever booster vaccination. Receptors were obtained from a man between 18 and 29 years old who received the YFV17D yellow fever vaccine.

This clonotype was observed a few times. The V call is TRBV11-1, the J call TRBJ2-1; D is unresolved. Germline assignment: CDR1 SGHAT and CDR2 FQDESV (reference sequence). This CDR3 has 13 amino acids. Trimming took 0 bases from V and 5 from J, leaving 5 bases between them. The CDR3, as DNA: TGTGCCAGCAGCTTAGCAGCTAACAATGAGCAGTTCTTC. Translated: CASSLAANNEQFF.

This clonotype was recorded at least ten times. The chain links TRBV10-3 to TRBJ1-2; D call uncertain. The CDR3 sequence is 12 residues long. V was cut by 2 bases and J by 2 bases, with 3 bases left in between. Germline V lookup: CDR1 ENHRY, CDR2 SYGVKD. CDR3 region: CAISEGNYGYTF. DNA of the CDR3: TGTGCCATCAGTGAGGGAAACTATGGCTACACCTTC.

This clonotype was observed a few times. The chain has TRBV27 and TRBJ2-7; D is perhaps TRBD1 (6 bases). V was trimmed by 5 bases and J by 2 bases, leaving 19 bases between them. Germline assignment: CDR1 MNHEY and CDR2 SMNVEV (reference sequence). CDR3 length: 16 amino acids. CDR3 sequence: CASSQRGTIETYEQYF. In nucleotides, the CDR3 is TGTGCCAGCAGTCAAAGGGGGACAATAGAAACCTACGAGCAGTACTTC.

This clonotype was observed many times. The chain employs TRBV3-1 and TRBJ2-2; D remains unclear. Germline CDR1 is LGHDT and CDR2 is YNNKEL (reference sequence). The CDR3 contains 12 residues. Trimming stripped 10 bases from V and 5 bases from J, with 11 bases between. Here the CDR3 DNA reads TGTGCCACCCATCTGCGGACCGGGGAGCTGTTTTTT. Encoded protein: CATHLRTGELFF. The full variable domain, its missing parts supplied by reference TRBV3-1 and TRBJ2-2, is DTAVSQTPKYLVTQMGNDKSIKCEQNLGHDTMYWYKQDSKKFLKIMFSYNNKELIINETVPNRFSPKSPDKAHLNLHINSLELGDSAVYFCATHLRTGELFFGEGSRLTVL.

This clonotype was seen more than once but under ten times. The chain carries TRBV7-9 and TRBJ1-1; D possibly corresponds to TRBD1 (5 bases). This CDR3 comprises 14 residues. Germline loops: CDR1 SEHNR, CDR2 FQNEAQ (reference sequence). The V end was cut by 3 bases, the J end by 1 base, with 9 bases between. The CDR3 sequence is CASSFEDRNTEAFF. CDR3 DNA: TGTGCCAGCAGCTTCGAAGACAGGAACACTGAAGCTTTCTTT.

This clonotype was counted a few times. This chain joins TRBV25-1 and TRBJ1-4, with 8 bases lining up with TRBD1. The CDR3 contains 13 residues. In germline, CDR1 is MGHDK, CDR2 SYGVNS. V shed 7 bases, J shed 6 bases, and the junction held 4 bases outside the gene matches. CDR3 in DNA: TGTGCCAGCATCCTGACAGGGGATGAAAAACTGTTTTTT. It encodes CASILTGDEKLFF.

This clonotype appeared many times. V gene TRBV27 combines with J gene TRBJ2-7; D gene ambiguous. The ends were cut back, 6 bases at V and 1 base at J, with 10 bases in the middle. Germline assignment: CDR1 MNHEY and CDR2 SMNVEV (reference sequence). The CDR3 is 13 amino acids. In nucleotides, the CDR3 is TGTGCCAGCAGCCATGGGCCGTCCTACGAGCAGTACTTC. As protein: CASSHGPSYEQYF.

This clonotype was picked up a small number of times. CDR3 DNA sequence: TGTGCCAGTTACGGGCCGTCGGGGGAGCTGTTTTTT. It specifies CASYGPSGELFF. The rearrangement uses TRBV10-3 and TRBJ2-2; unclear D gene. Trimming took 10 bases from V and 8 from J, leaving 14 bases between them. The CDR3 contains 12 residues. The V gene's germline CDR1 is ENHRY and CDR2 SYGVKD.

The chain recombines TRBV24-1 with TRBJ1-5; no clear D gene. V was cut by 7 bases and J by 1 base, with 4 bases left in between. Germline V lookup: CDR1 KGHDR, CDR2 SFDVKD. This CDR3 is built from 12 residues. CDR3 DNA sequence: TGTGCCACCAGCCTAAGCAATCAGCCCCAGCATTTT. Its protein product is CATSLSNQPQHF.

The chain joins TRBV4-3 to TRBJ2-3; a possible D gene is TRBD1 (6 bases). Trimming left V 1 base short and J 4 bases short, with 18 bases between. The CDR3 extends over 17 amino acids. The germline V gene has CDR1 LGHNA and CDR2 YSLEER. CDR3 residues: CASSQGKGVGVSDTQYF. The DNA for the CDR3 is TGCGCCAGCAGCCAAGGAAAGGGGGTCGGGGTCTCAGATACGCAGTATTTT.

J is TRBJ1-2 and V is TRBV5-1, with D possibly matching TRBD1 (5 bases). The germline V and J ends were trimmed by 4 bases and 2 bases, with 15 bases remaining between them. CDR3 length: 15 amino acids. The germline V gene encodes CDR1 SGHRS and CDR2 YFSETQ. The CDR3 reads CASSPPTTDNYGYTF. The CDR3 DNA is TGCGCCAGCAGCCCCCCGACGACAGACAACTATGGCTACACCTTC.

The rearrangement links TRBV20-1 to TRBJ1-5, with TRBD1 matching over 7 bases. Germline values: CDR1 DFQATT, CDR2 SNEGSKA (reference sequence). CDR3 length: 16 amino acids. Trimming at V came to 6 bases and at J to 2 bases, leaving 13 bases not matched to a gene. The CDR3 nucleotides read TGCAGTGCCGACACCCCCGTAACAGGGGGCAATCAGCCCCAGCATTTT. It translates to CSADTPVTGGNQPQHF.

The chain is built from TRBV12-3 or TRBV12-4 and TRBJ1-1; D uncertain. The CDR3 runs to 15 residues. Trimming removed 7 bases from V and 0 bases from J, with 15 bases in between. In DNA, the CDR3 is TGTGCCAGCAAATGGGGAGAATACATGAACACTGAAGCTTTCTTT. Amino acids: CASKWGEYMNTEAFF.

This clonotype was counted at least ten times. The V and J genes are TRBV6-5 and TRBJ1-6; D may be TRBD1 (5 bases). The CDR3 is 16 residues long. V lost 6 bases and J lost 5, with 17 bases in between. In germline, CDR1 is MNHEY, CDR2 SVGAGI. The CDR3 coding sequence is TGTGCCAGCAGGGGACCGGGGGGAGGGAATAATTCACCCCTCCACTTT. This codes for CASRGPGGGNNSPLHF.

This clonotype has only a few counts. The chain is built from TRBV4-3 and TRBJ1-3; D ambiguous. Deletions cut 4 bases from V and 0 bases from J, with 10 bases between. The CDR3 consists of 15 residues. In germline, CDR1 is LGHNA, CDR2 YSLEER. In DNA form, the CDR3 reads TGCGCCAGCAGCCCAGTCAGTAACTCTGGAAACACCATATATTTT. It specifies CASSPVSNSGNTIYF.

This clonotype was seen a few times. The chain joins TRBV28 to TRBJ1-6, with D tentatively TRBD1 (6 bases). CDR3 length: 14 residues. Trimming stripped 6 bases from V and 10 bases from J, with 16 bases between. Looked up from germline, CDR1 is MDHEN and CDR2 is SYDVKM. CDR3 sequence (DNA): TGTGCCAGCAGCGGACAGTGGTTAGCATCACCCCTCCACTTT. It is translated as CASSGQWLASPLHF.

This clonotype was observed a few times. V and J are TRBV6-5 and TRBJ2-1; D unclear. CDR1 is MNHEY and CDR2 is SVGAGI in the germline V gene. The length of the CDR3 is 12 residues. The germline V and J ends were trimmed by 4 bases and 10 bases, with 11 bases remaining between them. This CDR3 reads CASSSWPGEQFF. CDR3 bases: TGTGCCAGCAGTTCTTGGCCAGGCGAGCAGTTCTTC.

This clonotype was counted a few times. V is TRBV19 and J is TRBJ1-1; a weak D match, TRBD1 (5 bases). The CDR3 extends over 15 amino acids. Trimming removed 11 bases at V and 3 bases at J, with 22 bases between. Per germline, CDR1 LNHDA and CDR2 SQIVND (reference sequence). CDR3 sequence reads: CACHRWADGDTEAFF. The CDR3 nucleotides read TGTGCCTGCCACAGGTGGGCTGACGGGGACACTGAAGCTTTCTTT.

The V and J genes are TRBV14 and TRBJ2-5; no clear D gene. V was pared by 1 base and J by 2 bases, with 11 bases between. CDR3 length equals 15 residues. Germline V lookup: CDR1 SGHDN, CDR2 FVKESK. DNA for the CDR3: TGTGCCAGCAGCCAAGTGACGTGGGGACAAGAGACCCAGTACTTC. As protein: CASSQVTWGQETQYF. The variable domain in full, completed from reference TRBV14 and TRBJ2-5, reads EAGVTQFPSHSVIEKGQTVTLRCDPISGHDNLYWYRRVMGKEIKFLLHFVKESKQDESGMPNNRFLAERTGGTYSTLKVQPAELEDSGVYFCASSQVTWGQETQYFGPGTRLLVL.

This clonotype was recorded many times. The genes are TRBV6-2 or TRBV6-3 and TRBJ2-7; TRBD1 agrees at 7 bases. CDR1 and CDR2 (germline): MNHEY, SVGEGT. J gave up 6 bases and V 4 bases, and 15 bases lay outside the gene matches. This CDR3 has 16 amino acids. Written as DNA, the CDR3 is TGTGCCAGCAGTTTTCCCACCAGACAGGGCGGCATCGAGCAGTACTTC. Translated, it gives CASSFPTRQGGIEQYF.

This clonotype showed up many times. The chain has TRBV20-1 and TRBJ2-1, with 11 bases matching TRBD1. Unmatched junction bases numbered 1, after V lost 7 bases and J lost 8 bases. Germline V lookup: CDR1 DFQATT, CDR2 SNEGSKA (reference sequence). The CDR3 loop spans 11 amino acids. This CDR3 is CSVDRGHEQFF. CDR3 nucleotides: TGCAGTGTGGACAGGGGGCATGAGCAGTTCTTC.

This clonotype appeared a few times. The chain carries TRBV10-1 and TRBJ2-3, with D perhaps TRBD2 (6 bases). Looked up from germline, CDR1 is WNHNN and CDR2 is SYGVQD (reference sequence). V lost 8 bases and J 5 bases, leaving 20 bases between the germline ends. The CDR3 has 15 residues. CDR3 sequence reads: CASARSAGRGDTQYF. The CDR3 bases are TGCGCCAGCGCGCGTTCAGCGGGTAGGGGAGATACGCAGTATTTT.

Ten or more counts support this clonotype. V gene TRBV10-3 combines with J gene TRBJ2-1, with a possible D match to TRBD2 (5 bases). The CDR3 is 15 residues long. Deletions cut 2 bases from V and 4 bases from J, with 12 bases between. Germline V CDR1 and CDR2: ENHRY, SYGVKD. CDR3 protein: CAISEPASGYNEQFF. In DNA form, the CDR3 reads TGTGCCATCAGTGAGCCAGCCTCGGGGTACAATGAGCAGTTCTTC.

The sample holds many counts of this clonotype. The CDR3 sequence: CASSYQSRIPDTQYF. The CDR3 DNA follows: TGTGCCAGCAGTTACCAATCCCGGATCCCAGATACGCAGTATTTT. The chain has TRBV6-6 and TRBJ2-3; D is ambiguous. Germline V gene sequence: CDR1 MNHNY, CDR2 SVGAGI (reference sequence). CDR3 length: 15 amino acids. V was shortened by 2 bases and J by 4 bases, with 13 bases between the two germline ends.